These 4 T cell receptor beta chains were all obtained from the same sample, sequenced in a study of cytomegalovirus exposure and HLA in healthy donors. 13 Jbeta primers and 60 Vbeta primers were used for the PCR. This table comes from immunoSEQ multiplex PCR, and its TCRdb copy is limited to in-frame clones, with some not included. The top ten hold roughly 1.2% of the sample, which has roughly 100,000 clones, roughly three quarters seen once. The sample comprised PBMCs. These receptors all come from a man aged 35 to 55 in good health and CMV-seronegative.

The chain uses TRBV20-1 and TRBJ1-2; 7 nucleotides align to TRBD1. V was pared by 4 bases and J by 14 bases, with 4 bases of the junction left unmatched. This CDR3 is 9 amino acids long. Germline loops: CDR1 DFQATT, CDR2 SNEGSKA (reference sequence). The CDR3 is CSANRQGTF. CDR3 coding DNA: TGCAGTGCTAACCGACAGGGTACCTTC.

This chain links TRBV7-2 with TRBJ1-5; no clear D. Germline assignment: CDR1 SGHTA and CDR2 FQGNSA. Trimming left V 2 bases short and J 0 bases short, with 11 bases between. The length of the CDR3 is 16 residues. The CDR3, as DNA: TGTGCCAGCAGCTTACTAGCTGGGGATAGCAATCAGCCCCAGCATTTT. It codes for CASSLLAGDSNQPQHF. The complete variable domain, with remaining parts taken from reference TRBV7-2 and TRBJ1-5, reads GAGVSQSPSNKVTEKGKDVELRCDPISGHTALYWYRQSLGQGLEFLIYFQGNSAPDKSGLPSDRFSAERTGGSVSTLTIQRTQQEDSAVYLCASSLLAGDSNQPQHFGDGTRLSIL.

Turning to this clone: An end of the junction does not agree with germline; a read error may underlie this. CDR3 sequence reads: CSSSLPLAAPTDTQYF. The CDR3 coding sequence is TGTTCCAGCAGCTTACCTCTAGCGGCCCCCACAGATACGCAGTATTTT. V is TRBV7-9 and J is TRBJ2-3, with TRBD2 matching over 7 bases. Germline CDR1 and CDR2: SEHNR and FQNEAQ (reference sequence). This CDR3 is 16 amino acids long.

The chain couples TRBV6-5 to TRBJ2-3; TRBD1 matches at 8 bases. CDR3 length equals 15 residues. With V trimmed by 5 bases and J by 3 bases, 7 bases remained unmatched. Germline CDR1 and CDR2: MNHEY and SVGAGI. CDR3 sequence (DNA): TGTGCCAGCAGTCCAACCCAGGGGGCTACAGATACGCAGTATTTT. This sequence encodes CASSPTQGATDTQYF.